The 29 T cell receptor beta chains below were found in one sample sequenced in a study of OX40 agonist ivuxolimab in advanced cancers. Measured with immunoSEQ multiplex PCR; TCRdb has only the in-frame clones, and not every one. The sample lists around 90,000 clones; 92% were seen once. Material: CD4+ or CD8+ T cells sorted from blood, obtained in a trial of the OX40 agonist ivuxolimab. These receptors came from an adult with an advanced solid tumor such as melanoma, head and neck, liver or kidney cancer.

The chain links TRBV11-2 to TRBJ2-7; 10 positions agree with TRBD1. The CDR3 covers 19 residues. Trimming took 3 bases from V and 3 from J; bases not matched to a gene: 17. Germline lookup yields CDR1 SGHAT and CDR2 FQNNGV. The CDR3 reads CASSFLPWNLGTGDYEQYF. The CDR3 bases are TGTGCCAGCAGCTTTCTCCCGTGGAACTTAGGGACAGGGGACTACGAGCAGTACTTC.

The rearrangement joins TRBV5-5 to TRBJ2-7; D perhaps matches TRBD2 (5 bases). Trimming cost V 4 bases and J 3 bases, with 11 bases left between them. Germline V gene lookup returns CDR1 SGHKS and CDR2 YYEKEE (reference sequence). CDR3 size: 13 residues. The DNA for the CDR3 is TGTGCCAGCAGCCACAACGCGGGCTACGAGCAGTACTTC. Its protein product is CASSHNAGYEQYF.

This chain joins TRBV5-4 and TRBJ2-2; D unclear. Per germline, CDR1 SGHNT and CDR2 YYREEE (reference sequence). Trimming stripped 5 bases from V and 4 bases from J, with 15 bases between. This CDR3 has 15 residues. Here the CDR3 DNA reads TGTGCCAGCAGACAGAGTAGTGTGGTCACCGGGGAGCTGTTTTTT. It specifies CASRQSSVVTGELFF.

The rearrangement joins TRBV27 to TRBJ1-2; D not certain. There are 15 residues in the CDR3. Deletions cut 5 bases from V and 5 bases from J, with 18 bases between. CDR1 and CDR2 (germline): MNHEY, SMNVEV (reference sequence). The CDR3 spells CASSPESVRVYGYTF. CDR3 nucleotides: TGTGCCAGCAGTCCCGAGAGTGTTCGGGTTTATGGCTACACCTTC.

This sequence joins TRBV19 and TRBJ2-1, with 12 bases aligning to TRBD2. CDR1 and CDR2 (germline): LNHDA, SQIVND (reference sequence). V shed 5 bases, J shed 7 bases, and the junction held 12 bases outside the gene matches. The CDR3 extends over 17 amino acids. The CDR3 is CASSSLAGGQSRNEQFF. The CDR3 bases are TGTGCCAGTAGTTCGCTAGCGGGAGGGCAGTCACGGAATGAGCAGTTCTTC.

The chain combines TRBV27 with TRBJ2-2, with 10 bases that match TRBD2. CDR1 MNHEY and CDR2 SMNVEV come from the germline V gene (reference sequence). The junction had 4 bases not matched to a gene; V was cut back by 5 bases and J by 4 bases. The CDR3 length is 15 residues. Here the CDR3 reads CASSTTSGFTGELFF. Written as DNA, the CDR3 is TGTGCCAGCAGTACGACTAGCGGGTTCACCGGGGAGCTGTTTTTT.

The chain carries TRBV5-1 and TRBJ2-5; D ambiguous. V was cut by 2 bases and J by 2 bases, with 7 bases left in between. The CDR3 covers 13 residues. CDR1 is SGHRS, CDR2 YFSETQ, per germline. CDR3 coding DNA: TGCGCCAGCAGCTTCCCAGCACAAGAGACCCAGTACTTC. It specifies CASSFPAQETQYF.

The chain links TRBV6-5 to TRBJ1-2; 9 bases are shared with TRBD1. J gave up 8 bases and V 4 bases, and 11 bases lay outside the gene matches. The CDR3 extends over 15 amino acids. Germline V gives CDR1 MNHEY, CDR2 SVGAGI. The CDR3 DNA sequence: TGTGCCAGCAGTTGGACAGGGGACTTCTATGAGGGCTACACCTTC. Translated: CASSWTGDFYEGYTF.

The V gene is TRBV6-5, the J gene TRBJ2-1; TRBD2 aligns across 8 bases. Germline loops: CDR1 MNHEY, CDR2 SVGAGI. Trimming took 10 bases from V and 3 from J; bases not matched to a gene: 11. The CDR3 consists of 15 residues. CDR3: CATINAGGDYNEQFF. The CDR3 DNA sequence: TGTGCCACCATAAATGCGGGAGGTGACTACAATGAGCAGTTCTTC.

The chain combines TRBV14 with TRBJ2-2; tentatively, D is TRBD2 (5 bases). Germline assignment: CDR1 SGHDN and CDR2 FVKESK. The CDR3 covers 13 residues. Trimming stripped 6 bases from V and 4 bases from J, with 9 bases between. CDR3 sequence (DNA): TGTGCCAGCAGTGTGAGGGCCACCGGGGAGCTGTTTTTT. Protein product: CASSVRATGELFF.

V is TRBV5-4 and J is TRBJ2-3, with D tentatively TRBD1 (5 bases). Looked up from germline, CDR1 is SGHNT and CDR2 is YYREEE (reference sequence). CDR3 length: 14 residues. V was clipped by 3 bases and J by 2 bases, with 10 bases between them. The CDR3 protein is CASSYDRVTDTQYF. The CDR3 DNA reads as TGTGCCAGCAGCTACGACAGAGTCACAGATACGCAGTATTTT.

The rearrangement uses TRBV5-6 and TRBJ2-7; the D is unclear. Germline loops: CDR1 SGHDT, CDR2 YYEEEE. The CDR3 contains 13 residues. The germline V and J ends were trimmed by 0 bases and 4 bases, with 8 bases remaining between them. This chain's CDR3 is CASSLAAVYEQYF. In nucleotides, the CDR3 is TGTGCCAGCAGCTTGGCCGCAGTTTACGAGCAGTACTTC.

The rearrangement joins TRBV11-2 to TRBJ2-1, with TRBD2 identical over 8 bases. V was pared by 3 bases and J by 4 bases, with 5 bases of the junction left unmatched. The CDR3 is 15 amino acids. Germline V lookup: CDR1 SGHAT, CDR2 FQNNGV. CDR3 loop: CASSLSSGIYNEQFF. Written as DNA, the CDR3 is TGTGCCAGCAGCTTGAGTAGCGGGATTTACAATGAGCAGTTCTTC.

The CDR3 DNA follows: TGCAGCGTTGACTCACCGGGACAGCTTTCTGGAAACACCATATATTTT. This gives the protein CSVDSPGQLSGNTIYF. The genes are TRBV29-1 and TRBJ1-3, with 7 nucleotides matching TRBD1. The length of the CDR3 is 16 residues. J was trimmed by 1 base and V by 3 bases; bases with no gene match: 9. The germline V gene encodes CDR1 SQVTM and CDR2 ANQGSEA.

The J gene is TRBJ2-2, the V gene TRBV5-8, with D possibly being TRBD1 (6 bases). V was trimmed by 1 base and J by 8 bases, leaving 12 bases between them. The CDR3 consists of 14 residues. Per the germline V gene, CDR1 is SGHTS and CDR2 is YDEGEE. CDR3 DNA sequence: TGTGCCAGCAGCTTGAGTCAGGGGACAGGGGAGCTGTTTTTT. It yields the protein CASSLSQGTGELFF.

This chain joins TRBV30 and TRBJ2-6; D could derive from TRBD1 or TRBD2 (5 bases each). This CDR3 spans 13 amino acids. Trimming removed 5 bases from V and 4 bases from J, with 9 bases in between. Per germline, CDR1 GTSNPN and CDR2 SVGIG (reference sequence). CDR3 nucleotide sequence: TGTGCCTGGGGGGGAAACGGGGCCAACGTCCTGACTTTC. Translation: CAWGGNGANVLTF.

V and J are TRBV19 and TRBJ2-4; D could derive from TRBD1 or TRBD2 (5 bases each). CDR1 and CDR2 from the germline V gene are LNHDA and SQIVND (reference sequence). Trimming removed 2 bases from V and 7 bases from J, with 15 bases in between. The CDR3 length is 15 residues. CDR3 in amino acids: CASSIQIRDGNIQYF. DNA of the CDR3: TGTGCCAGTAGTATACAAATCCGGGACGGGAACATTCAGTACTTC.

This rearrangement joins TRBV7-3 to TRBJ2-5; D could derive from TRBD1 or TRBD2 (5 bases each). Germline lookup yields CDR1 SGHTA and CDR2 FQGTGA. Trimming pared 5 bases from V and 4 bases from J, leaving 14 bases between. There are 14 residues in the CDR3. The CDR3: CASSHNGASETQYF. CDR3 sequence (DNA): TGTGCCAGCAGCCACAACGGGGCTTCAGAGACCCAGTACTTC.

The V call is TRBV28, the J call TRBJ2-3; no reliable D call. The V end lost 4 bases, the J end lost 4 bases, and 15 bases lay between the germline ends. CDR1 is MDHEN and CDR2 is SYDVKM in the germline V gene. The CDR3 has 15 residues. CDR3 residues: CASSSGQDLSDTQYF. The CDR3 DNA reads TGTGCCAGCAGTTCAGGTCAGGATCTTTCAGATACGCAGTATTTT.

This sequence joins TRBV28 and TRBJ1-5, with a possible D match to TRBD1 (5 bases). Trimming took off 2 bases at V and 7 bases at J, with 15 bases between the two ends. The CDR3 covers 15 residues. Germline-derived CDR1 and CDR2 are MDHEN and SYDVKM. The CDR3 region is CASSLGQGSSQPQHF. CDR3 nucleotide sequence: TGTGCCAGCAGTTTAGGGCAGGGCTCATCGCAGCCCCAGCATTTT.

The chain combines TRBV2 with TRBJ2-7; TRBD2 agrees at 7 bases. V shed 6 bases, J shed 0 bases, and the junction held 8 bases outside the gene matches. This CDR3 comprises 15 residues. Germline values: CDR1 SNHLY, CDR2 FYNNEI. The CDR3 nucleotides are TGTGCCAGCAGAGCCTCACGGACTAGCTCCTACGAGCAGTACTTC. Its translation: CASRASRTSSYEQYF.

The CDR3: CASSSRNFYGYTF. CDR3 nucleotide sequence: TGTGCCAGCAGCAGCAGAAATTTTTATGGCTACACCTTC. The rearrangement joins TRBV7-8 to TRBJ1-2; D call uncertain. Trimming took 5 bases from V and 5 from J, leaving 12 bases between them. The CDR3 contains 13 residues. Germline V gene data show CDR1 as SGHVS and CDR2 as FQNEAQ.

The rearrangement joins TRBV5-1 to TRBJ1-2; D is undetermined. V was pared by 0 bases and J by 0 bases, with 3 bases between. CDR3 length: 13 residues. CDR1 and CDR2 from the germline V gene are SGHRS and YFSETQ. This CDR3 is CASSLGSNYGYTF. CDR3 sequence (DNA): TGCGCCAGCAGCTTGGGGTCTAACTATGGCTACACCTTC.

The rearrangement uses TRBV5-1 and TRBJ1-4, with D possibly TRBD1 on 6 matching bases. Germline V gene data show CDR1 as SGHRS and CDR2 as YFSETQ. The CDR3 covers 15 residues. V was cut by 1 base and J by 3 bases, with 10 bases left in between. The CDR3 DNA follows: TGCGCCAGCAGCTTGACAGGGTTTGCTAATGAAAAACTGTTTTTT. This gives the protein CASSLTGFANEKLFF.

The V and J genes are TRBV5-5 and TRBJ2-1, with 12 bases identical to TRBD1. The V and J ends lost 3 bases and 1 base, in that order; junction bases with no gene match: 2. Looked up from germline, CDR1 is SGHKS and CDR2 is YYEKEE (reference sequence). The CDR3 length is 16 residues. CDR3 amino acids: CASSSGQGASYNEQFF. CDR3 coding DNA: TGTGCCAGCAGCTCGGGACAGGGGGCTTCCTACAATGAGCAGTTCTTC.

The rearrangement joins TRBV5-4 to TRBJ2-3; 12 bases match TRBD2. Germline CDR1 SGHNT, CDR2 YYREEE (reference sequence). This CDR3 is 16 amino acids long. V shed 3 bases, J shed 11 bases, and the junction held 13 bases outside the gene matches. The DNA for the CDR3 is TGTGCCAGCAGCTCACCGACTAGCGGGAGCCCCTCGAGGCAGTATTTT. Its protein is CASSSPTSGSPSRQYF. The full variable domain, in which reference TRBV5-4 and TRBJ2-3 provide the parts outside the CDR3, is ETGVTQSPTHLIKTRGQQVTLRCSSQSGHNTVSWYQQALGQGPQFIFQYYREEENGRGNFPPRFSGLQFPNYSSELNVNALELDDSALYLCASSSPTSGSPSRQYFGPGTRLTVL.

V and J are TRBV6-5 and TRBJ2-7, with D perhaps TRBD1 (5 bases). Germline V CDR1 and CDR2: MNHEY, SVGAGI. This CDR3 is built from 14 residues. V dropped 4 bases and J dropped 2 bases, with 12 bases sitting between them. In nucleotides, the CDR3 is TGTGCCAGCAGTTCGAATTTGGGGCCCTACGAGCAGTACTTC. As protein: CASSSNLGPYEQYF.

This chain connects TRBV7-3 to TRBJ2-2; D perhaps matches TRBD1 (5 bases). Trimming left V 1 base short and J 0 bases short, with 9 bases between. The CDR3 is made up of 16 amino acids. Germline loops: CDR1 SGHTA, CDR2 FQGTGA. This CDR3 is CASSLNAQANTGELFF. As DNA, the CDR3 is TGTGCCAGCAGCTTAAACGCACAGGCGAACACCGGGGAGCTGTTTTTT.

The chain links TRBV2 to TRBJ1-6, with 8 nucleotides matching TRBD1. The length of the CDR3 is 15 residues. CDR1 and CDR2 from the germline V gene are SNHLY and FYNNEI. V was clipped by 6 bases and J by 6 bases; unmatched bases: 7. CDR3 nucleotide sequence: TGTGCCAGCAGAGGGGTCGGACAGGGTAATTCACCCCTCCACTTT. Its translation: CASRGVGQGNSPLHF.